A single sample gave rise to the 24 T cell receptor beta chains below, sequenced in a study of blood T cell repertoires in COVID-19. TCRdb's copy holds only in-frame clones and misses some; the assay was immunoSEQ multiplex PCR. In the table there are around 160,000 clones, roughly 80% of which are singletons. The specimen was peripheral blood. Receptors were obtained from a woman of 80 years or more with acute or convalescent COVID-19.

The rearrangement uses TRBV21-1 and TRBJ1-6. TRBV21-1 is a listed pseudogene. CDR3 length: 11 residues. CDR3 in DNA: TGTGCCAGCAGCACCGGGGCACCCCTCCACTTT. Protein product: CASSTGAPLHF.

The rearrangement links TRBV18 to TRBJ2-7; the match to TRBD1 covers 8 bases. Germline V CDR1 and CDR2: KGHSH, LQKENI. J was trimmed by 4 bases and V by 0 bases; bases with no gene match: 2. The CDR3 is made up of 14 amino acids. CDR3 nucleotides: TGTGCCAGCTCACCACCGGGACAGGCGTACGAGCAGTACTTC. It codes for CASSPPGQAYEQYF.

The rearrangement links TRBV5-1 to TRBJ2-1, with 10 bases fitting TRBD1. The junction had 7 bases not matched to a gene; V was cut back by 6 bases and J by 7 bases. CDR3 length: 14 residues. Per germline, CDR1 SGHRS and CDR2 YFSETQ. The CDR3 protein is CASTGGQGVNEQFF. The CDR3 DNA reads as TGCGCCAGCACCGGCGGACAGGGGGTAAATGAGCAGTTCTTC.

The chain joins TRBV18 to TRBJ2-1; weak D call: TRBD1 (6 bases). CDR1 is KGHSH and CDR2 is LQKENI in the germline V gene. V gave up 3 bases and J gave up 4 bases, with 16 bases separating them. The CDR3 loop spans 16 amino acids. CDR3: CASSPRGGSSYNEQFF. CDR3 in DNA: TGTGCCAGCTCACCTCGAGGGGGATCCAGTTACAATGAGCAGTTCTTC.

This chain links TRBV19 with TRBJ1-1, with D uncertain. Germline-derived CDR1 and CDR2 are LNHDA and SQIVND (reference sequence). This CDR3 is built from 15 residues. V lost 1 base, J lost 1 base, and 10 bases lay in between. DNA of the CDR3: TGTGCCAGTAGTATAGGCGCCGGCGGGAACACTGAAGCTTTCTTT. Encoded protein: CASSIGAGGNTEAFF. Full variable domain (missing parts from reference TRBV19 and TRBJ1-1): DGGITQSPKYLFRKEGQNVTLSCEQNLNHDAMYWYRQDPGQGLRLIYYSQIVNDFQKGDIAEGYSVSREKKESFPLTVTSAQKNPTAFYLCASSIGAGGNTEAFFGQGTRLTVV.

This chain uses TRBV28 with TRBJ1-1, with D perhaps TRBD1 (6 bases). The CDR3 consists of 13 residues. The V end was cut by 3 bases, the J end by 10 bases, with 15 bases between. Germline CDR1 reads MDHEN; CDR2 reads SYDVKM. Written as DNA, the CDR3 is TGTGCCAGCAGTTTTGGGCAGGGGTGGGTAGCTTTCTTT. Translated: CASSFGQGWVAFF.

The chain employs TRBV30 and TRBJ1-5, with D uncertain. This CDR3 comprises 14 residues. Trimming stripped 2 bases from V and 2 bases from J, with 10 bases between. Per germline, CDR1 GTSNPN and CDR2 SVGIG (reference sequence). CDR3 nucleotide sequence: TGTGCCTGGAGTAGAACGGAGGGCAATCAGCCCCAGCATTTT. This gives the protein CAWSRTEGNQPQHF.

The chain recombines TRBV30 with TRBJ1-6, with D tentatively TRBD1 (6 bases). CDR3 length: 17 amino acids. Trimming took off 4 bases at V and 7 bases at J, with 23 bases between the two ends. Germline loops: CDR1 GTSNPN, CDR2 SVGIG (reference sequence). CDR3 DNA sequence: TGTGCCTGGACCGGCCATACAGGGATCGTAGGCAATTCACCCCTCCACTTT. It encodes CAWTGHTGIVGNSPLHF. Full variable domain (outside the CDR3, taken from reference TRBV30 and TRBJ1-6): SQTIHQWPATLVQPVGSPLSLECTVEGTSNPNLYWYRQAAGRGLQLLFYSVGIGQISSEVPQNLSASRPQDRQFILSSKKLLLSDSGFYLCAWTGHTGIVGNSPLHFGNGTRLTVT.

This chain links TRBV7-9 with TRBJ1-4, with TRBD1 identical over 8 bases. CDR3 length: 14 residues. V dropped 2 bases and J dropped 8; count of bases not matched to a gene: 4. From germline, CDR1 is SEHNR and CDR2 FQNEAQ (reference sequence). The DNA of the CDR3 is TGTGCCAGCAGCTTACAGGGGGCTTTGGAAAAACTGTTTTTT. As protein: CASSLQGALEKLFF.

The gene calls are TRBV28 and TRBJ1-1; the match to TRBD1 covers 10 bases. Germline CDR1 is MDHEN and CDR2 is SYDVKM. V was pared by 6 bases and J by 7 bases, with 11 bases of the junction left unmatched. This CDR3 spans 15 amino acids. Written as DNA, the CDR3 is TGTGCCAGCAGCCAGTCCGGGACAGGGGCGTATGAAGCTTTCTTT. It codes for CASSQSGTGAYEAFF.

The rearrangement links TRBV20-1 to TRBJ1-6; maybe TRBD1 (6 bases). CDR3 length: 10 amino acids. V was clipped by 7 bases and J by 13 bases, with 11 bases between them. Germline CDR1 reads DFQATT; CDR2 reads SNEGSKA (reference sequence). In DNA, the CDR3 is TGCAGTGTCTTCAGGGGTCCCCTCCACTTT. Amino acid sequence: CSVFRGPLHF.

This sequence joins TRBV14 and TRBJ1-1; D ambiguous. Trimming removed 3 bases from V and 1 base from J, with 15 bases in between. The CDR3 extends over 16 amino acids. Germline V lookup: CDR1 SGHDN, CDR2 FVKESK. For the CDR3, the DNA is TGTGCCAGCAGCCAGTTAGGAGCCTTGGCGAACACTGAAGCTTTCTTT. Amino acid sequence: CASSQLGALANTEAFF.

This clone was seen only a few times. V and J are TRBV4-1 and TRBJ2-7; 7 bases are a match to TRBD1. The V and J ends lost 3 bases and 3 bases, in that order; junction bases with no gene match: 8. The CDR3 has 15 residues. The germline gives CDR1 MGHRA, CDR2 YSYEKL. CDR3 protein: CASSHTQGNNYEQYF. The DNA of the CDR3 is TGCGCCAGCAGCCACACACAGGGGAACAACTACGAGCAGTACTTC.

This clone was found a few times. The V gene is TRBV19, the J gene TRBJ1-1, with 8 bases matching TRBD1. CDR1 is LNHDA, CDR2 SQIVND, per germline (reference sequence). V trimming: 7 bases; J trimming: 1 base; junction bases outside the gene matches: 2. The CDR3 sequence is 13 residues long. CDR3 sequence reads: CASNDRGNTEAFF. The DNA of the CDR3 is TGTGCCAGTAATGACAGGGGGAACACTGAAGCTTTCTTT.

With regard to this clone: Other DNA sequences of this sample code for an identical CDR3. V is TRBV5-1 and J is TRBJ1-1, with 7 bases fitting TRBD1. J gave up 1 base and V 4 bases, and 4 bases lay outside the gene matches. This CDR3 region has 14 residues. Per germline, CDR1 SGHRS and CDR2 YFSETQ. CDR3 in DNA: TGCGCCAGCAGCACCAGACAGGGGAACACTGAAGCTTTCTTT. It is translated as CASSTRQGNTEAFF.

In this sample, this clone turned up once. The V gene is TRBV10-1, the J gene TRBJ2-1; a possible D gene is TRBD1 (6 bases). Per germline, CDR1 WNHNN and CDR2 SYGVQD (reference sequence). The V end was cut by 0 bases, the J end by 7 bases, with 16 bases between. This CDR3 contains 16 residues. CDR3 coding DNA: TGCGCCAGCAGTGAGTCGGGGGCTAAGGGCCGTAATGAGCAGTTCTTC. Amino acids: CASSESGAKGRNEQFF.

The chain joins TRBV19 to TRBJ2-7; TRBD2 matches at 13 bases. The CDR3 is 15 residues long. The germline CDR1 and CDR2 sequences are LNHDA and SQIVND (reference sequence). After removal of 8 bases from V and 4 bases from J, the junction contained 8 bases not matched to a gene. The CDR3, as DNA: TGTGCCAGTCCCCTTGGGACTAGCGGGGTATACGAGCAGTACTTC. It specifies CASPLGTSGVYEQYF.

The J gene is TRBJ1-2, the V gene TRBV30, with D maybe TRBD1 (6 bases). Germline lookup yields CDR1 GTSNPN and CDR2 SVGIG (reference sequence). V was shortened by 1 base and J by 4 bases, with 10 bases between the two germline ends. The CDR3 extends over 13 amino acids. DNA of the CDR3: TGTGCCTGGAGTGGGACAGCCGTCTATGGCTACACCTTC. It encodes CAWSGTAVYGYTF.

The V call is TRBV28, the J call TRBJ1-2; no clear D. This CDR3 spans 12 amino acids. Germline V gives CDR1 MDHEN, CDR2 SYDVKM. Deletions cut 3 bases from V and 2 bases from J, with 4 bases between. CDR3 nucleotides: TGTGCCAGCAGTTTCAGGAACTATGGCTACACCTTC. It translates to CASSFRNYGYTF.

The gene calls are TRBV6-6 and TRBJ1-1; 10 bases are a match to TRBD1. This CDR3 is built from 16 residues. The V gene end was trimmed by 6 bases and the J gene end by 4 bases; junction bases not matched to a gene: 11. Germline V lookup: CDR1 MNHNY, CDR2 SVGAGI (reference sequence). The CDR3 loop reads CASRPSGGQGGTEAFF. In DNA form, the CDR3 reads TGTGCCAGCAGACCATCAGGAGGACAGGGGGGCACTGAAGCTTTCTTT.

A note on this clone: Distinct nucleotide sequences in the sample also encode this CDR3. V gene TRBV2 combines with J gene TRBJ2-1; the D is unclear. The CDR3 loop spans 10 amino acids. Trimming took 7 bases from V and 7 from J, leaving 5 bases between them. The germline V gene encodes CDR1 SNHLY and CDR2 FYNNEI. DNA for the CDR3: TGTGCCAGCACCCTGAATGAGCAGTTCTTC. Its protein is CASTLNEQFF. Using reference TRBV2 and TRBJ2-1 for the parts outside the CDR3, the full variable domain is EPEVTQTPSHQVTQMGQEVILRCVPISNHLYFYWYRQILGQKVEFLVSFYNNEISEKSEIFDDQFSVERPDGSNFTLKIRSTKLEDSAMYFCASTLNEQFFGPGTRLTVL.

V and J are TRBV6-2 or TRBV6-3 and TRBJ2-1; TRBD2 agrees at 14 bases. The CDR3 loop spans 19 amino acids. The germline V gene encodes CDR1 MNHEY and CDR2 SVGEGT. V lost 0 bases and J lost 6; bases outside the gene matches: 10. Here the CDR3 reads CASSYSHGWTSGRTNEQFF. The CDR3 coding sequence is TGTGCCAGCAGTTACTCGCACGGGTGGACTAGCGGGAGGACCAATGAGCAGTTCTTC.

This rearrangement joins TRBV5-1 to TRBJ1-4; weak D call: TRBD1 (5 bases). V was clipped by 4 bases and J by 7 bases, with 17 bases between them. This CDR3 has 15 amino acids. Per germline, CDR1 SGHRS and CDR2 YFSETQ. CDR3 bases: TGCGCCAGCAGCCGGGAGTGGGGGGATAGTGAAAAACTGTTTTTT. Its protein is CASSREWGDSEKLFF.

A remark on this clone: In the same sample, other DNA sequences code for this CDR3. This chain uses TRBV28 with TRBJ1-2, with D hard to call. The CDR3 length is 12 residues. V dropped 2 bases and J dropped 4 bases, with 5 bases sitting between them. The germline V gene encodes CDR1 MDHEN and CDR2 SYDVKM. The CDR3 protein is CASSLGSYGYTF. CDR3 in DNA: TGTGCCAGCAGTTTAGGGAGCTATGGCTACACCTTC.